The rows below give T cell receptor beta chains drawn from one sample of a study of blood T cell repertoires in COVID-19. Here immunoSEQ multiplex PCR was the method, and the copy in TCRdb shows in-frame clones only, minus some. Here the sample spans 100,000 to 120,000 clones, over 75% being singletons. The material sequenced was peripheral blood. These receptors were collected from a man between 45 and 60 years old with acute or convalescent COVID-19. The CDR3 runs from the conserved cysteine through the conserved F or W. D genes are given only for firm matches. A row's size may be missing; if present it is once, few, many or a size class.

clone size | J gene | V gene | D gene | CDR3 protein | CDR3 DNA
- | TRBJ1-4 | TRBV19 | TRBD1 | CASSPPTGDEKLFF | TGTGCCAGTAGTCCCCCGACAGGGGATGAAAAACTGTTTTTT
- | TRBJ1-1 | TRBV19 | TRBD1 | CASRQGAGTEAFF | TGTGCCAGTAGACAGGGGGCTGGTACTGAAGCTTTCTTT
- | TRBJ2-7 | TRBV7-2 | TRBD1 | CASSQTGTGTYEQYF | TGTGCCAGCAGCCAAACGGGGACAGGGACCTACGAGCAGTACTTC
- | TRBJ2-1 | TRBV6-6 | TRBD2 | CASFSGSYNEQFF | TGTGCCAGCTTTAGCGGGTCCTACAATGAGCAGTTCTTC
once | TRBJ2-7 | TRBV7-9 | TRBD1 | CASSLRPTGEYEQYF | TGTGCCAGCAGTTTAAGACCTACAGGGGAGTACGAGCAGTACTTC
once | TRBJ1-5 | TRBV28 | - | CASSSHQGNGQPQHF | TGTGCCAGCAGTTCGCATCAGGGGAATGGACAGCCCCAGCATTTT
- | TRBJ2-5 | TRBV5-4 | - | CASSFSRDSSGMGTQYF | TGTGCCAGCAGCTTTTCGCGGGACTCCTCAGGGATGGGGACCCAGTACTTC
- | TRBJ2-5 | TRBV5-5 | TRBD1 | CASSLSSIGRGLRETQYF | TGTGCCAGCAGCTTGTCTAGTATCGGCAGGGGGCTAAGGGAGACCCAGTACTTC
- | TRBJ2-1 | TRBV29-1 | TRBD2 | CSVELGTSGNEQFF | TGCAGCGTTGAATTAGGGACTAGCGGCAATGAGCAGTTCTTC
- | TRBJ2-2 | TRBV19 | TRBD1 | CASSLQGATGELFF | TGTGCCAGTAGTCTGCAGGGGGCCACCGGGGAGCTGTTTTTT
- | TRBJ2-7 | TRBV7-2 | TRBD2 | CASSLGSGGSYEQYF | TGTGCCAGCAGCTTGGGTAGCGGGGGCTCCTACGAGCAGTACTTC
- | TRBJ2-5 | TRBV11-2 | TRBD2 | CASSMTSGRSYQETQYF | TGTGCCAGCAGCATGACTAGCGGGAGGAGCTACCAAGAGACCCAGTACTTC
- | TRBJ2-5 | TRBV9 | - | CASSAVGGIGETQYF | TGTGCCAGCAGCGCGGTGGGGGGTATAGGAGAGACCCAGTACTTC
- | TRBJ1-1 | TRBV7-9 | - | CASSPGGPGTEAFF | TGTGCCAGCAGTCCTGGGGGCCCTGGGACTGAAGCTTTCTTT
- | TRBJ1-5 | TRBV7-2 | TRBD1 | CASSLGQGGGPQHF | TGTGCCAGCAGCTTGGGACAGGGGGGAGGGCCCCAGCATTTT
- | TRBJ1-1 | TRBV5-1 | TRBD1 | CASSLVGQGGAFF | TGCGCCAGCAGCTTGGTTGGACAGGGAGGTGCTTTCTTT
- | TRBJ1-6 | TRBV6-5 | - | CASRNNRAHNSPLHF | TGTGCCAGCAGGAATAACAGGGCCCATAATTCACCCCTCCACTTT
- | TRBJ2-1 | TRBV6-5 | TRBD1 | CASTQTPGGEQFF | TGTGCCAGCACCCAAACCCCAGGGGGCGAGCAGTTCTTC
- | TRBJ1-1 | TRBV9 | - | CASSPPSGRTEAFF | TGTGCCAGCAGCCCCCCGTCAGGTCGGACTGAAGCTTTCTTT
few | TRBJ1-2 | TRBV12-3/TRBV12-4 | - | CASSLAAGDGYTF | TGTGCCAGCAGTTTAGCGGCAGGGGATGGCTACACCTTC
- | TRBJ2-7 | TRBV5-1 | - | CASSLSPPGGTYEQYF | TGCGCCAGCAGCTTGTCCCCACCCGGGGGAACATACGAGCAGTACTTC
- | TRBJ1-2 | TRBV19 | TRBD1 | CASGQGAGYTF | TGTGCCAGTGGTCAGGGGGCAGGCTACACCTTC
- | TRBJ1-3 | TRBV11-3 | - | CASSLSGYGNTIYF | TGTGCCAGCAGCTTGAGCGGGTACGGAAACACCATATATTTT
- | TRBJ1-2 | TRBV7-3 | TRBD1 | CASSPTGGDGYTF | TGTGCCAGCAGCCCTACAGGGGGGGATGGCTACACCTTC
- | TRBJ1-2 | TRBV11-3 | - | CASSVPGGHLNYGYTF | TGTGCCAGCAGCGTACCGGGGGGACATCTGAACTATGGCTACACCTTC
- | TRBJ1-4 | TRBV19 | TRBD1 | CASSGQGAEKLFF | TGTGCCAGTAGTGGGCAGGGGGCAGAAAAACTGTTTTTT
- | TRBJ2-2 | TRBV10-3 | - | CAISGRGRSTGELFF | TGTGCCATCTCAGGCAGGGGAAGGAGCACCGGGGAGCTGTTTTTT
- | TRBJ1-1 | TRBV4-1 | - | CASSQGLTFEAFF | TGCGCCAGCAGCCAAGGACTGACGTTTGAAGCTTTCTTT
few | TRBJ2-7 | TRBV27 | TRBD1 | CASSLTSEGTGGDEQYF | TGTGCCAGCAGTTTAACGTCTGAGGGGACAGGGGGCGACGAGCAGTACTTC
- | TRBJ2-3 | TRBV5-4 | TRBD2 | CASSASGGTSTDTQYF | TGTGCCAGCAGTGCTAGCGGGGGGACTAGCACAGATACGCAGTATTTT
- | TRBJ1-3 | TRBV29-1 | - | CSVLGGSPGNTIYF | TGCAGCGTTTTGGGAGGGAGCCCTGGAAACACCATATATTTT
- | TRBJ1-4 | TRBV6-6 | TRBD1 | CASRSAGDRGGEKLFF | TGTGCCAGCAGATCCGCCGGGGACAGGGGAGGAGAAAAACTGTTTTTT
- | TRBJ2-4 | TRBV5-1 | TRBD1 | CASSFGMTGGNIQYF | TGCGCCAGCAGCTTTGGAATGACAGGGGGAAACATTCAGTACTTC
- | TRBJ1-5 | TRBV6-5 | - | CASRRLYNQPQHF | TGTGCCAGCAGAAGACTATACAATCAGCCCCAGCATTTT
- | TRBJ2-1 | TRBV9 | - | CASSGRDTYNEQFF | TGTGCCAGCAGCGGCCGGGACACATACAATGAGCAGTTCTTC
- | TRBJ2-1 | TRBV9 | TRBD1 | CASSPRTGKGGNPYNEQFF | TGTGCCAGCAGCCCGCGGACAGGGAAGGGCGGGAACCCCTACAATGAGCAGTTCTTC
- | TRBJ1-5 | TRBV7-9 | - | CASSLGGRDQPQHF | TGTGCCAGCAGCTTAGGGGGGCGGGATCAGCCCCAGCATTTT
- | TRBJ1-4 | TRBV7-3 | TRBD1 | CASSLTGQGGEKLFF | TGTGCCAGCAGCTTAACCGGACAGGGGGGTGAAAAACTGTTTTTT
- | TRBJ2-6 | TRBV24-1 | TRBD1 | CATSGRTGPPSGANVLTF | TGTGCCACCAGTGGGAGGACAGGGCCCCCCTCTGGGGCCAACGTCCTGACTTTC
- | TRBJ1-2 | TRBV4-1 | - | CASTPSLGDGYTF | TGCGCCAGCACCCCCTCGCTCGGTGATGGCTACACCTTC
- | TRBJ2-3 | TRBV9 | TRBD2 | CASSVAASGRTDTQYF | TGTGCCAGCAGCGTAGCCGCTAGCGGGAGGACCGATACGCAGTATTTT
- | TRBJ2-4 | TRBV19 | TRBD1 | CASSGTGLAKNIQYF | TGTGCCAGTAGTGGGACAGGTCTAGCCAAAAACATTCAGTACTTC
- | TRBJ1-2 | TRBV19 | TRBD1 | CASSRDRDGYTF | TGTGCCAGTAGTCGGGACAGAGATGGCTACACCTTC
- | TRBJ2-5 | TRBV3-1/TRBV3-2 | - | CASNKAGTQETQYF | TGTGCCAGCAATAAAGCAGGAACCCAAGAGACCCAGTACTTC
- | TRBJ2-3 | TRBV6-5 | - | CASTLDSSTDTQYF | TGTGCCAGCACCCTTGACAGCAGCACAGATACGCAGTATTTT
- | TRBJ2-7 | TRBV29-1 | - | CSVETQGSYEQYF | TGCAGCGTTGAGACGCAGGGGTCCTACGAGCAGTACTTC
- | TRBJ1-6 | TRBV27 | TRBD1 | CASSISSGQNSPLHF | TGTGCCAGCAGCATATCCTCGGGACAGAATTCACCCCTCCACTTT
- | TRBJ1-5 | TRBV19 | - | CASSMQGKQPQHF | TGTGCCAGTAGTATGCAGGGTAAGCAGCCCCAGCATTTT
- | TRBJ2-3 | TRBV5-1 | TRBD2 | CASSKGTSGRDTQYF | TGCGCCAGCAGCAAAGGGACTAGCGGGAGAGACACGCAGTATTTT
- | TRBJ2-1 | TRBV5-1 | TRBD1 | CASSRQGTGSYNEQFF | TGCGCCAGCAGCCGACAGGGGACAGGGTCCTACAATGAGCAGTTCTTC
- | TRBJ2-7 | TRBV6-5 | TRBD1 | CASRGDSYEQYF | TGTGCCAGCAGGGGGGACAGCTACGAGCAGTACTTC
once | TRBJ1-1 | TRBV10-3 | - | CAISEKQGSVEAFF | TGTGCCATCAGTGAAAAGCAGGGATCGGTTGAAGCTTTCTTT